The rows below give T cell receptor beta chains drawn from one sample of a study of blood T cell repertoires in COVID-19. Here immunoSEQ multiplex PCR was the method, and the copy in TCRdb shows in-frame clones only, minus some. Of under 200,000 clones in the sample, roughly 84% are singletons; the top ten hold roughly a tenth. Sequenced sample: peripheral blood. The receptors originated from a man aged 70 or older with active or convalescent COVID-19. CDR3s include the opening cysteine and the closing phenylalanine or tryptophan. Fields, in order: clone size, J gene, V gene, D gene, CDR3 DNA, CDR3 protein. The D gene is left open where the match is weak. Expanded clones are given a class, and other clones once, few, many or no size at all.

abundance: NA; j_gene: TRBJ1-1; v_gene: TRBV7-2; d_gene: NA; CDR3nt: TGTGCCAGCAGCTACACAGGGTCGAGAGTTCGCTCTGAAGCTTTCTTT; CDR3aa: CASSYTGSRVRSEAFF
abundance: NA; j_gene: TRBJ2-4; v_gene: TRBV28; d_gene: NA; CDR3nt: TGTGCCAGCACTACCTCCGGCATTCAGTACTTC; CDR3aa: CASTTSGIQYF
abundance: NA; j_gene: TRBJ2-1; v_gene: TRBV19; d_gene: NA; CDR3nt: TGTGCCAGTAGTATCCGGGACTTACCGAGAGCCCCCACCTACAATGAGCAGTTCTTC; CDR3aa: CASSIRDLPRAPTYNEQFF
abundance: NA; j_gene: TRBJ1-1; v_gene: TRBV7-9; d_gene: NA; CDR3nt: TGTGCCAGCAGCTTAAGAGGCCCTGAAGCTTTCTTT; CDR3aa: CASSLRGPEAFF
abundance: NA; j_gene: TRBJ1-1; v_gene: TRBV18; d_gene: TRBD1; CDR3nt: TGTGCCAGCTCACCGACAGGGTGGAACACTGAAGCTTTCTTT; CDR3aa: CASSPTGWNTEAFF
abundance: NA; j_gene: TRBJ2-1; v_gene: TRBV5-1; d_gene: TRBD1; CDR3nt: TGCGCCAGCAGCTCGGGACAGGGGGCGCGCAATGAGCAGTTCTTC; CDR3aa: CASSSGQGARNEQFF
abundance: NA; j_gene: TRBJ2-1; v_gene: TRBV5-1; d_gene: TRBD2; CDR3nt: TGCGCCAGCACTACGGGACCCGGGGGGGCTAGCTACAATGAGCAGTTCTTC; CDR3aa: CASTTGPGGASYNEQFF
abundance: NA; j_gene: TRBJ2-6; v_gene: TRBV27; d_gene: NA; CDR3nt: TGTGCCAGCAGTGGGAGACGCTCTGGGGCCAACGTCCTGACTTTC; CDR3aa: CASSGRRSGANVLTF
abundance: NA; j_gene: TRBJ1-3; v_gene: TRBV5-4; d_gene: NA; CDR3nt: TGTGCCAGCAGCTTGGATCAGGGTGCTGGAAACACCATATATTTT; CDR3aa: CASSLDQGAGNTIYF
abundance: NA; j_gene: TRBJ2-1; v_gene: TRBV30; d_gene: NA; CDR3nt: TGTGCCTGGACGCGTAGGGGTCCAAATGGGAATGAGCAGTTCTTC; CDR3aa: CAWTRRGPNGNEQFF
abundance: NA; j_gene: TRBJ1-3; v_gene: TRBV9; d_gene: NA; CDR3nt: TGTGCCAGCAGCGTAGGTACAGGAGCTGGAAACACCATATATTTT; CDR3aa: CASSVGTGAGNTIYF
abundance: NA; j_gene: TRBJ2-4; v_gene: TRBV10-2; d_gene: NA; CDR3nt: TGCGCCAGCAGTGAGTCGATGTCGGTGTTAGCCAAAAACATTCAGTACTTC; CDR3aa: CASSESMSVLAKNIQYF
abundance: NA; j_gene: TRBJ1-3; v_gene: TRBV28; d_gene: NA; CDR3nt: TGTGCCAGCATCCTTTTGACTGACCCTCTCTCTGGAAACACCATATATTTT; CDR3aa: CASILLTDPLSGNTIYF
abundance: NA; j_gene: TRBJ2-5; v_gene: TRBV29-1; d_gene: NA; CDR3nt: TGCAGCCTTTCTAGCCGGGAGACCCAGTACTTC; CDR3aa: CSLSSRETQYF
abundance: NA; j_gene: TRBJ2-7; v_gene: TRBV9; d_gene: NA; CDR3nt: TGTGCCAGCAGCCCTCAACAGGGTTTCGAGCAGTACTTC; CDR3aa: CASSPQQGFEQYF
abundance: NA; j_gene: TRBJ2-7; v_gene: TRBV5-4; d_gene: NA; CDR3nt: TGTGCCAGCAGCTTGGCCTTGACAGGGAGGGAGCAGTACTTC; CDR3aa: CASSLALTGREQYF
abundance: NA; j_gene: TRBJ2-1; v_gene: TRBV18; d_gene: TRBD1; CDR3nt: TGTGCCAGCTCACCCGGGACAGGGAATGAGCAGTTCTTC; CDR3aa: CASSPGTGNEQFF
abundance: NA; j_gene: TRBJ2-5; v_gene: TRBV28; d_gene: NA; CDR3nt: TGTGCCAGCAGTTTAGGAACAGGGTGGAGAGAGACCCAGTACTTC; CDR3aa: CASSLGTGWRETQYF
abundance: NA; j_gene: TRBJ1-6; v_gene: TRBV9; d_gene: NA; CDR3nt: TGTGCCAGCAGCGTGGAGGGCTCTAATTCACCCCTCCACTTT; CDR3aa: CASSVEGSNSPLHF
abundance: few; j_gene: TRBJ2-7; v_gene: TRBV9; d_gene: TRBD2; CDR3nt: TGTGCCAGCAGCCCCACCGAGATAGCGGGAGGGTTAAGCTCCTACGAGCAGTACTTC; CDR3aa: CASSPTEIAGGLSSYEQYF
abundance: NA; j_gene: TRBJ2-1; v_gene: TRBV11-1; d_gene: NA; CDR3nt: TGTGCCAGCAGCTTAACACAGGTATATGAGCAGTTCTTC; CDR3aa: CASSLTQVYEQFF
abundance: NA; j_gene: TRBJ1-5; v_gene: TRBV4-3; d_gene: TRBD1; CDR3nt: TGCGCCAGCAGCCAAGATCGAGGACAGGAGAATCAGCCCCAGCATTTT; CDR3aa: CASSQDRGQENQPQHF
abundance: many; j_gene: TRBJ1-4; v_gene: TRBV6-5; d_gene: NA; CDR3nt: TGTGCCAGCTCCTACAGGGAGGGGGATGAAAAACTGTTTTTT; CDR3aa: CASSYREGDEKLFF
abundance: NA; j_gene: TRBJ2-7; v_gene: TRBV18; d_gene: NA; CDR3nt: TGTGCCAGCTCACCACGGGGCAGTGAGCAGTACTTC; CDR3aa: CASSPRGSEQYF
abundance: NA; j_gene: TRBJ2-5; v_gene: TRBV30; d_gene: TRBD1; CDR3nt: TGTGCCTGGAGTCGAGGTCAGGGGGTGACCCAGTACTTC; CDR3aa: CAWSRGQGVTQYF
abundance: NA; j_gene: TRBJ2-7; v_gene: TRBV5-4; d_gene: NA; CDR3nt: TGTGCCAGCAGCTTGGAAGCGGTAAACGAGCAGTACTTC; CDR3aa: CASSLEAVNEQYF
abundance: NA; j_gene: TRBJ2-7; v_gene: TRBV7-6; d_gene: NA; CDR3nt: TGTGCCAGCAGCTTATCCCCGTTGTCTCGGGGGTACGAGCAGTACTTC; CDR3aa: CASSLSPLSRGYEQYF
abundance: NA; j_gene: TRBJ2-2; v_gene: TRBV6-1; d_gene: TRBD1; CDR3nt: TGTGCCAGCAGTGATAGTAACAGGGGGTGGGTGTCCACCGGGGAGCTGTTTTTT; CDR3aa: CASSDSNRGWVSTGELFF
abundance: NA; j_gene: TRBJ2-7; v_gene: TRBV7-8; d_gene: NA; CDR3nt: TGTGCCAGCAGCTTATTAGACCGGGAGATCGAGCAGTACTTC; CDR3aa: CASSLLDREIEQYF
abundance: NA; j_gene: TRBJ2-6; v_gene: TRBV7-2; d_gene: NA; CDR3nt: TGTGCCAGCAGCTTGGGACAATCTGGGGCCAACGTCCTGACTTTC; CDR3aa: CASSLGQSGANVLTF
abundance: NA; j_gene: TRBJ2-7; v_gene: TRBV4-3; d_gene: TRBD1; CDR3nt: TGCGCCAGCAGCCAAGCTCTGTATCTGGGACAGAAAAACTACGAGCAGTACTTC; CDR3aa: CASSQALYLGQKNYEQYF
abundance: NA; j_gene: TRBJ2-2; v_gene: TRBV14; d_gene: TRBD2; CDR3nt: TGTGCCAGCAGCCCCCGGACTAGCGGGGGCCTTAACACCGGGGAGCTGTTTTTT; CDR3aa: CASSPRTSGGLNTGELFF
abundance: NA; j_gene: TRBJ1-1; v_gene: TRBV5-4; d_gene: TRBD1; CDR3nt: TGTGCCAGCAGCCAGGGACAGGGCGTACCCGAAGCTTTCTTT; CDR3aa: CASSQGQGVPEAFF
abundance: NA; j_gene: TRBJ1-5; v_gene: TRBV6-5; d_gene: TRBD1; CDR3nt: TGTGCCAGCAGTTATCGGCAGGGGGACAATCAGCCCCAGCATTTT; CDR3aa: CASSYRQGDNQPQHF
abundance: NA; j_gene: TRBJ1-2; v_gene: TRBV5-8; d_gene: TRBD1; CDR3nt: TGTGCCAGCAGCTTTCGGGACAGGGGCTATGGCTACACCTTC; CDR3aa: CASSFRDRGYGYTF
abundance: once; j_gene: TRBJ2-5; v_gene: TRBV5-6; d_gene: TRBD1; CDR3nt: TGTGCCAGCAGCTTGGTGGCAGGGGGACGGGAGACCCAGTACTTC; CDR3aa: CASSLVAGGRETQYF
abundance: NA; j_gene: TRBJ1-5; v_gene: TRBV6-2/TRBV6-3; d_gene: NA; CDR3nt: TGTGCCAGCAGTTTCCTCAGGGGTGGCAATCAGCCCCAGCATTTT; CDR3aa: CASSFLRGGNQPQHF
abundance: NA; j_gene: TRBJ2-7; v_gene: TRBV18; d_gene: TRBD2; CDR3nt: TGTGCCAGCTCCCAGGGACTAGCGGGGTACGAGCAGTACTTC; CDR3aa: CASSQGLAGYEQYF
abundance: NA; j_gene: TRBJ1-6; v_gene: TRBV18; d_gene: TRBD1; CDR3nt: TGTGCCAGCTCACCCGGACAGGTGGATAATTCACCCCTCCACTTT; CDR3aa: CASSPGQVDNSPLHF
abundance: NA; j_gene: TRBJ1-2; v_gene: TRBV28; d_gene: NA; CDR3nt: TGTGCCAGCAGCCCCGCCCTGAAAGGACTCTATGGCTACACCTTC; CDR3aa: CASSPALKGLYGYTF
abundance: NA; j_gene: TRBJ1-5; v_gene: TRBV7-2; d_gene: TRBD1; CDR3nt: TGTGCCAGCAGCTTAGGGGGACAGCATAGCAATCAGCCCCAGCATTTT; CDR3aa: CASSLGGQHSNQPQHF
abundance: NA; j_gene: TRBJ2-7; v_gene: TRBV7-2; d_gene: TRBD1; CDR3nt: TGTGCCAGCAGCTCACAGGGGACCACGGGTGAGCAGTACTTC; CDR3aa: CASSSQGTTGEQYF
abundance: NA; j_gene: TRBJ1-4; v_gene: TRBV19; d_gene: NA; CDR3nt: TGTGCCAGTACCCGACGGGGTCGCGGGGAAAAACTGTTTTTT; CDR3aa: CASTRRGRGEKLFF
abundance: NA; j_gene: TRBJ2-2; v_gene: TRBV10-3; d_gene: NA; CDR3nt: TGTGCCATCAATCAGGCGGGGATAGGCACCGGGGAGCTGTTTTTT; CDR3aa: CAINQAGIGTGELFF
abundance: once; j_gene: TRBJ2-7; v_gene: TRBV18; d_gene: TRBD1; CDR3nt: TGTGCCAGCTCACCAAAGGGACAGGGCTACGAGCAGTACTTC; CDR3aa: CASSPKGQGYEQYF
abundance: few; j_gene: TRBJ2-1; v_gene: TRBV5-1; d_gene: TRBD2; CDR3nt: TGCGCCAGCAGCACCGGGACTAGCGAGTACAATGAGCAGTTCTTC; CDR3aa: CASSTGTSEYNEQFF
abundance: NA; j_gene: TRBJ1-1; v_gene: TRBV13; d_gene: TRBD1; CDR3nt: TGTGCCAGCAGCTCACCCGGACAGGGGAGGACTGAAGCTTTCTTT; CDR3aa: CASSSPGQGRTEAFF
abundance: NA; j_gene: TRBJ2-1; v_gene: TRBV19; d_gene: NA; CDR3nt: TGTGCCAGTAGTAAGGACAGCTTAAGCTCCTACAATGAGCAGTTCTTC; CDR3aa: CASSKDSLSSYNEQFF
abundance: NA; j_gene: TRBJ2-1; v_gene: TRBV9; d_gene: TRBD1; CDR3nt: TGTGCCAGCAGCGCGGACAGGGGGTTTGTAGATGAGCAGTTCTTC; CDR3aa: CASSADRGFVDEQFF
abundance: NA; j_gene: TRBJ2-3; v_gene: TRBV9; d_gene: TRBD2; CDR3nt: TGTGCCAGCAGCGTAGTGAGCGGGGGGAGCACAGATACGCAGTATTTT; CDR3aa: CASSVVSGGSTDTQYF
abundance: NA; j_gene: TRBJ1-2; v_gene: TRBV7-2; d_gene: NA; CDR3nt: TGTGCCAGCAGCGTTGGAGTTAGGTATGGCTACACCTTC; CDR3aa: CASSVGVRYGYTF
abundance: NA; j_gene: TRBJ2-5; v_gene: TRBV18; d_gene: TRBD2; CDR3nt: TGTGCCAGCTCTTTACTAGCGGAGCAAGAGACCCAGTACTTC; CDR3aa: CASSLLAEQETQYF
abundance: NA; j_gene: TRBJ2-1; v_gene: TRBV9; d_gene: TRBD2; CDR3nt: TGTGCCAGCAGCGTAGCCGGGACTAGCGGGAGGGTGAATGACAATGAGCAGTTCTTC; CDR3aa: CASSVAGTSGRVNDNEQFF
abundance: NA; j_gene: TRBJ1-1; v_gene: TRBV11-1; d_gene: TRBD1; CDR3nt: TGTGCCAGCAGCCCTGGACAGGTTAACACTGAAGCTTTCTTT; CDR3aa: CASSPGQVNTEAFF
abundance: NA; j_gene: TRBJ2-4; v_gene: TRBV5-1; d_gene: NA; CDR3nt: TGCGCCAGCAGCTTGGCGATAGGGGCCCAAAACATTCAGTACTTC; CDR3aa: CASSLAIGAQNIQYF
abundance: NA; j_gene: TRBJ2-5; v_gene: TRBV3-1/TRBV3-2; d_gene: NA; CDR3nt: TGTGCCAGCAGCCAAGTTGGCTGGCGGGGATTGGCGGAGACCCAGTACTTC; CDR3aa: CASSQVGWRGLAETQYF
abundance: few; j_gene: TRBJ1-1; v_gene: TRBV6-5; d_gene: NA; CDR3nt: TGTGCCAGCAGTTCCCTATCCGGGAGCACTGAAGCTTTCTTT; CDR3aa: CASSSLSGSTEAFF
abundance: NA; j_gene: TRBJ1-5; v_gene: TRBV12-3/TRBV12-4; d_gene: NA; CDR3nt: TGTGCCAGCAGTGGCGGCGAGGGTCAGCCCCAGCATTTT; CDR3aa: CASSGGEGQPQHF
abundance: once; j_gene: TRBJ1-1; v_gene: TRBV9; d_gene: TRBD1; CDR3nt: TGTGCCAGCAGCCCCCGAGACAGGGAGAACACTGAAGCTTTCTTT; CDR3aa: CASSPRDRENTEAFF